Detailed here is one T cell receptor (beta chain). Method: immunoSEQ multiplex PCR; TCRdb's copy keeps in-frame clones and lacks some. Among 200,000 to 250,000 clones listed, 80% to 90% were seen once. This sample was included in a study of blood T cell repertoires in COVID-19. J was trimmed by 2 bases and V by 5 bases; bases with no gene match: 6. Per the germline V gene, CDR1 is LNHDA and CDR2 is SQIVND (reference sequence). The CDR3 loop spans 16 amino acids. The rearrangement joins TRBV19 to TRBJ2-7; 13 bases fit TRBD2. This sequence was found in a woman between 45 and 60 years old with acute COVID-19. The material sequenced was PBMCs or T cells enriched from blood (not recorded which). The chain's CDR3 is CASSRTGTSGTYEQYF. For the CDR3, the DNA is TGTGCCAGTAGTCGCACCGGGACTAGCGGGACCTACGAGCAGTACTTC.